This T cell receptor beta chain was recorded in a study of blood T cell repertoires in COVID-19. Some clones are missing from TCRdb's copy, which holds only in-frame ones; the method was immunoSEQ multiplex PCR. The sample yields 150,000 to 200,000 clones, roughly 84% seen once. V lost 2 bases and J 0 bases, leaving 11 bases between the germline ends. Looked up from germline, CDR1 is SGHRS and CDR2 is YFSETQ. CDR3 length: 15 amino acids. The clonotype originates from an elderly man with COVID-19, enrolled during active disease. The chain couples TRBV5-1 to TRBJ1-2; maybe TRBD1 (6 bases). The sequenced sample consisted of peripheral blood. The CDR3 DNA reads TGCGCCAGCAGCTTTGGACAGTCTTCTAACTATGGCTACACCTTC. Amino acid sequence: CASSFGQSSNYGYTF.